A selection of T cell receptor beta chains follows, all from one sample in a study of beta chain features in type 1 diabetes. Profiled with immunoSEQ multiplex PCR; TCRdb holds only in-frame clones, not every one. The sample has 150,000 to 200,000 clones, approximately 8% seen once; the top ten hold approximately 0.5%. The source material was central memory CD4+ T cells from blood. Receptors were obtained from a man between 18 and 35 years old with type 1 diabetes. Each CDR3 is given with its conserved first and last residue. D genes are given only for firm matches. Only some rows state a clone size, as once, few, many or a class for expanded clones.

v_call: TRBV5-6
clone_size: .
d_call: TRBD1
j_call: TRBJ2-7
cdr3_nt: TGTGCCAGCAGCGCAAACAGGGGTGTTGGCGAGCAGTACTTC
cdr3_aa: CASSANRGVGEQYF

v_call: TRBV19
clone_size: .
d_call: TRBD1
j_call: TRBJ1-5
cdr3_nt: TGTGCCAGTAGCAATGAGGGGACAGGGCTCAGCAATCAGCCCCAGCATTTT
cdr3_aa: CASSNEGTGLSNQPQHF

v_call: TRBV11-2
clone_size: few
d_call: TRBD1
j_call: TRBJ1-1
cdr3_nt: TGTGCCAGCAGCTCGTGGACAGGGCTGAACACTGAAGCTTTCTTT
cdr3_aa: CASSSWTGLNTEAFF

v_call: TRBV5-1
clone_size: few
d_call: .
j_call: TRBJ2-1
cdr3_nt: TGCGCCAGCAGCTTGGGAGACAGGGAGGATGAGCAGTTCTTC
cdr3_aa: CASSLGDREDEQFF

v_call: TRBV28
clone_size: few
d_call: .
j_call: TRBJ1-1
cdr3_nt: TGTGCCAGCAGTCTCCAACCAGGGACAAGAGGATCGAACACTGAAGCTTTCTTT
cdr3_aa: CASSLQPGTRGSNTEAFF

v_call: TRBV2
clone_size: .
d_call: .
j_call: TRBJ1-3
cdr3_nt: TGTGCCAGCAGTGAGGGCTGGAGGTCTGGAAACACCATATATTTT
cdr3_aa: CASSEGWRSGNTIYF

v_call: TRBV27
clone_size: .
d_call: TRBD1
j_call: TRBJ1-2
cdr3_nt: TGTGCCAGCAGACCCACAGGGGAAGGCTACACCTTC
cdr3_aa: CASRPTGEGYTF

v_call: TRBV5-1
clone_size: few
d_call: TRBD1
j_call: TRBJ2-7
cdr3_nt: TGCGCCAGCAGTCCTAGGGGGACAGGCTCCTACGAGCAGTACTTC
cdr3_aa: CASSPRGTGSYEQYF

v_call: TRBV5-1
clone_size: few
d_call: TRBD1
j_call: TRBJ2-1
cdr3_nt: TGCGCCAGCAGCTTGGCCACAGGGGGAGGCTCCTACAATGAGCAGTTCTTC
cdr3_aa: CASSLATGGGSYNEQFF

v_call: TRBV4-2
clone_size: few
d_call: .
j_call: TRBJ2-6
cdr3_nt: TGTGCCAGCAGCCGTGACTACTTCGGGGCCAACGTCCTGACTTTC
cdr3_aa: CASSRDYFGANVLTF

v_call: TRBV12-5
clone_size: .
d_call: .
j_call: TRBJ2-1
cdr3_nt: TGTGCTAGTGGTTTGGCCAGGGTGGGCCTAAATGAGCAGTTCTTC
cdr3_aa: CASGLARVGLNEQFF

v_call: TRBV4-3
clone_size: few
d_call: .
j_call: TRBJ2-7
cdr3_nt: TGCGCCAGCAGCCAAGACACGGGTATACACTACGAGCAGTACTTC
cdr3_aa: CASSQDTGIHYEQYF

v_call: TRBV11-2
clone_size: .
d_call: .
j_call: TRBJ2-7
cdr3_nt: TGTGCCAGCAGCTTAGCGGCGGGGCCCTACGAGCAGTACTTC
cdr3_aa: CASSLAAGPYEQYF

v_call: TRBV7-8
clone_size: few
d_call: TRBD1
j_call: TRBJ1-1
cdr3_nt: TGTGCCAGCAGCTTCGACAGGGGGGACACTGAAGCTTTCTTT
cdr3_aa: CASSFDRGDTEAFF

v_call: TRBV14
clone_size: .
d_call: .
j_call: TRBJ2-7
cdr3_nt: TGTGCCAGCAGCCAAGTCGGATGGAGGACCTACGAGCAGTACTTC
cdr3_aa: CASSQVGWRTYEQYF

v_call: TRBV5-6
clone_size: few
d_call: .
j_call: TRBJ2-7
cdr3_nt: TGTGCCAGCAGCTTGGGACTAACAGTTCCCACCTACGAGCAGTACTTC
cdr3_aa: CASSLGLTVPTYEQYF

v_call: TRBV28
clone_size: few
d_call: TRBD1
j_call: TRBJ2-7
cdr3_nt: TGTGCCAGCACCGGCTCTGTGACAGGGGGCGGCGAGCAGTACTTC
cdr3_aa: CASTGSVTGGGEQYF

v_call: TRBV11-2
clone_size: .
d_call: .
j_call: TRBJ2-7
cdr3_nt: TGTGCCAGCAGCATACAGTACGAGCAGTACTTC
cdr3_aa: CASSIQYEQYF

v_call: TRBV7-2
clone_size: .
d_call: TRBD2
j_call: TRBJ2-1
cdr3_nt: TGTGCCAGCATCGTACTAGCGGGAGGCCTCTACAATGAGCAGTTCTTC
cdr3_aa: CASIVLAGGLYNEQFF

v_call: TRBV6-5
clone_size: .
d_call: .
j_call: TRBJ2-6
cdr3_nt: TGTGCCAGCAGCAGGGAATCTGGGGCCAACGTCCTGACTTTC
cdr3_aa: CASSRESGANVLTF

v_call: TRBV10-1
clone_size: few
d_call: .
j_call: TRBJ1-2
cdr3_nt: TGCGCCGGACCACAGGGTACGTATGGCTACACCTTC
cdr3_aa: CAGPQGTYGYTF

v_call: TRBV29-1
clone_size: few
d_call: .
j_call: TRBJ1-1
cdr3_nt: TGCAGCGTTCAAGGGGGAGCCCTCGTCGCCGACACTGAAGCTTTCTTT
cdr3_aa: CSVQGGALVADTEAFF

v_call: TRBV7-9
clone_size: .
d_call: .
j_call: TRBJ1-5
cdr3_nt: TGTGCCAGCAGCTCACAGGGTCCCAATCAGCCCCAGCATTTT
cdr3_aa: CASSSQGPNQPQHF

v_call: TRBV2
clone_size: .
d_call: .
j_call: TRBJ2-7
cdr3_nt: TGTGCCGGGAAAGTGGAGGGCTACGAGCAGTACTTC
cdr3_aa: CAGKVEGYEQYF

v_call: TRBV7-2
clone_size: .
d_call: TRBD2
j_call: TRBJ2-1
cdr3_nt: TGTGCCAGCAGCGGGACTAGCGGGGGCAATGAGCAGTTCTTC
cdr3_aa: CASSGTSGGNEQFF

v_call: TRBV29-1
clone_size: .
d_call: TRBD2
j_call: TRBJ2-2
cdr3_nt: TGCAGCGTTAGGGGACTAGCGGGGGCTGGGGAGCTGTTTTTT
cdr3_aa: CSVRGLAGAGELFF

v_call: TRBV29-1
clone_size: .
d_call: .
j_call: TRBJ2-1
cdr3_nt: TGCAGCGTTGAAGCCTTTTGGGGCGATGAGCAGTTCTTC
cdr3_aa: CSVEAFWGDEQFF

v_call: TRBV9
clone_size: .
d_call: .
j_call: TRBJ1-1
cdr3_nt: TGTGCCAGCAGCGTAAGGCAGGGTGGCACTGAAGCTTTCTTT
cdr3_aa: CASSVRQGGTEAFF

v_call: TRBV11-2
clone_size: few
d_call: .
j_call: TRBJ2-3
cdr3_nt: TGTGCCAGCAGCTTAGTGTATCGTGTAACAGATACGCAGTATTTT
cdr3_aa: CASSLVYRVTDTQYF

v_call: TRBV27
clone_size: few
d_call: .
j_call: TRBJ1-2
cdr3_nt: TGTGCCAGCAGCTCCGCTACAGGAGACTATGGCTACACCTTC
cdr3_aa: CASSSATGDYGYTF

v_call: TRBV18
clone_size: few
d_call: TRBD1
j_call: TRBJ2-7
cdr3_nt: TGTGCCAGCTCACCTGGGGGACAGGGCTACGAGCAGTACTTC
cdr3_aa: CASSPGGQGYEQYF

v_call: TRBV11-2
clone_size: few
d_call: .
j_call: TRBJ2-5
cdr3_nt: TGTGCCAGCAGCCGCGGGTCCGCCGGGGGAGAGACCCAGTACTTC
cdr3_aa: CASSRGSAGGETQYF

v_call: TRBV6-5
clone_size: .
d_call: TRBD1
j_call: TRBJ2-7
cdr3_nt: TGTGCCAGCAGAGCACGGACAGGGGGTTCCGAGGGGCACTTC
cdr3_aa: CASRARTGGSEGHF

v_call: TRBV15
clone_size: .
d_call: TRBD1
j_call: TRBJ2-3
cdr3_nt: TGTGCCACCAGCAGAGGGATCGCTAGCAGGACAGGGGGCACAGATACGCAGTATTTT
cdr3_aa: CATSRGIASRTGGTDTQYF

v_call: TRBV7-2
clone_size: few
d_call: TRBD2
j_call: TRBJ2-7
cdr3_nt: TGTGCCAGCAGCTTAGTTCCAGCGGGAGGGTTCGAGCAGTACTTC
cdr3_aa: CASSLVPAGGFEQYF

v_call: TRBV28
clone_size: .
d_call: TRBD1
j_call: TRBJ1-2
cdr3_nt: TGTGCCAGCACAGGACAGGGGAGTTTCTATGGCTACACCTTC
cdr3_aa: CASTGQGSFYGYTF

v_call: TRBV4-3
clone_size: .
d_call: .
j_call: TRBJ1-4
cdr3_nt: TGCGCCAGCAGCCAAGACGCGCTGTCAGGGGCCGAAAAACTGTTTTTT
cdr3_aa: CASSQDALSGAEKLFF

v_call: TRBV28
clone_size: few
d_call: .
j_call: TRBJ1-5
cdr3_nt: TGTGCCAGCAGTTTTTATGGACAGAGACATCAGCCCCAGCATTTT
cdr3_aa: CASSFYGQRHQPQHF

v_call: TRBV9
clone_size: .
d_call: .
j_call: TRBJ2-3
cdr3_nt: TGTGCCAGCAGCCGCCCCGGGGGCACAGATACGCAGTATTTT
cdr3_aa: CASSRPGGTDTQYF

v_call: TRBV29-1
clone_size: few
d_call: TRBD1
j_call: TRBJ2-1
cdr3_nt: TGCAGCTTTAAGACAGGGCATAATGAGCAGTTCTTC
cdr3_aa: CSFKTGHNEQFF

v_call: TRBV6-6
clone_size: .
d_call: .
j_call: TRBJ1-4
cdr3_nt: TGTGCCAGCAGCGACTCAGCCGGGGATGAAAAACTGTTTTTT
cdr3_aa: CASSDSAGDEKLFF

v_call: TRBV7-2
clone_size: few
d_call: .
j_call: TRBJ2-7
cdr3_nt: TGTGCCAGCAGCCCAGGCTTAGGTTGGCACATTTACGAGCAGTACTTC
cdr3_aa: CASSPGLGWHIYEQYF

v_call: TRBV15
clone_size: .
d_call: .
j_call: TRBJ1-1
cdr3_nt: TGTGCCACCAGCAGACAGGGGTATGAAGCTTTCTTT
cdr3_aa: CATSRQGYEAFF

v_call: TRBV5-4
clone_size: few
d_call: TRBD2
j_call: TRBJ2-5
cdr3_nt: TGTGCCAGCAGCTTGGTAGCGGGGGGAAGAGAAGAGACCCAGTACTTC
cdr3_aa: CASSLVAGGREETQYF

v_call: TRBV18
clone_size: few
d_call: .
j_call: TRBJ2-6
cdr3_nt: TGTGCCAGCTCTAGAAACTTGGACAGCTCTGGGGCCAACGTCCTGACTTTC
cdr3_aa: CASSRNLDSSGANVLTF

v_call: TRBV5-1
clone_size: few
d_call: TRBD2
j_call: TRBJ2-1
cdr3_nt: TGCGCCAGCAGGGCTAGCGGACTCACAAGGGATGAGCAGTTCTTC
cdr3_aa: CASRASGLTRDEQFF

v_call: TRBV30
clone_size: .
d_call: TRBD1
j_call: TRBJ1-1
cdr3_nt: TGTGCCTGGGGACAGGGTCCGAACACTGAAGCTTTCTTT
cdr3_aa: CAWGQGPNTEAFF

v_call: TRBV7-9
clone_size: .
d_call: TRBD1
j_call: TRBJ2-3
cdr3_nt: TGTGCCAGCAGCCGATGGCGGACAGGGGGCACAGATACGCAGTATTTT
cdr3_aa: CASSRWRTGGTDTQYF

v_call: TRBV29-1
clone_size: .
d_call: .
j_call: TRBJ2-3
cdr3_nt: TGCAGCGTCGATCCGGCCGCACGGGACACAGATACGCAGTATTTT
cdr3_aa: CSVDPAARDTDTQYF

v_call: TRBV4-2
clone_size: .
d_call: .
j_call: TRBJ1-4
cdr3_nt: TGTGCCAGCAGCCCAGGGACTGCGCAGAGGGAAAAACTGTTTTTT
cdr3_aa: CASSPGTAQREKLFF

v_call: TRBV23-1
clone_size: few
d_call: .
j_call: TRBJ1-1
cdr3_nt: TGCGCCGCGTGCCCCGTTAAGGTCGGGGGGCGAACCTTGAACACTGAAGCTTTCTTT
cdr3_aa: CAACPVKVGGRTLNTEAFF

v_call: TRBV9
clone_size: few
d_call: TRBD1
j_call: TRBJ1-2
cdr3_nt: TGTGCCAGCAGCACCGGACAGGGTGAGGACTATGGCTACACCTTC
cdr3_aa: CASSTGQGEDYGYTF

v_call: TRBV28
clone_size: few
d_call: TRBD1
j_call: TRBJ1-2
cdr3_nt: TGTGCCAGCAGTTTCCACCCTGGCTCTCGACAGGGGGCCTATGGCTACACCTTC
cdr3_aa: CASSFHPGSRQGAYGYTF

v_call: TRBV30
clone_size: few
d_call: TRBD2
j_call: TRBJ2-7
cdr3_nt: TGTGCCTGGACCCTAGCGGGGACCTACGAGCAGTACTTC
cdr3_aa: CAWTLAGTYEQYF

v_call: TRBV7-8
clone_size: .
d_call: .
j_call: TRBJ2-3
cdr3_nt: TGTGCCAGCAGCTTAGCACAGGCCCGCACAGATACGCAGTATTTT
cdr3_aa: CASSLAQARTDTQYF

v_call: TRBV29-1
clone_size: many
d_call: .
j_call: TRBJ2-7
cdr3_nt: TGCAGCGCTACACTAGCTGCGGCCTCCGAGCAGTACTTC
cdr3_aa: CSATLAAASEQYF

v_call: TRBV5-1
clone_size: few
d_call: .
j_call: TRBJ1-3
cdr3_nt: TGCGCCAGCAGCTTGGCTCCGGGCTCTGGAAACACCATATATTTT
cdr3_aa: CASSLAPGSGNTIYF

v_call: TRBV5-5
clone_size: few
d_call: .
j_call: TRBJ2-1
cdr3_nt: TGTGCCAGCAAGAACCTTTTTAGTGAGCAGTTCTTC
cdr3_aa: CASKNLFSEQFF